A single sample gave rise to the 31 T cell receptor beta chains below, sequenced in a study of OX40 agonist ivuxolimab in advanced cancers. Assay used: immunoSEQ multiplex PCR; TCRdb lists only in-frame clones, some missing. The sample holds roughly 98,000 clones; roughly 80% are singletons and the top ten take more than 1.4%. Sequenced here: CD4+ or CD8+ T cells sorted from blood, sampled in a trial of the OX40 agonist ivuxolimab. The receptors were gathered from an adult with an advanced solid tumor such as melanoma, head and neck, liver or kidney cancer.

The V call is TRBV6-5, the J call TRBJ1-5, with a possible D match to TRBD1 (6 bases). The germline gives CDR1 MNHEY, CDR2 SVGAGI. CDR3 length equals 14 residues. Trimming shortened V by 1 base and J by 7 bases, and 11 bases separated the two germline ends. The CDR3 DNA is TGTGCCAGCAGTTACTTGTTGGGGACACAGCCCCAGCATTTT. Encoded protein: CASSYLLGTQPQHF.

The chain carries TRBV9 and TRBJ2-1; D is undetermined. The CDR3 covers 15 residues. Trimming removed 3 bases from V and 0 bases from J, with 10 bases in between. Germline values: CDR1 SGDLS, CDR2 YYNGEE. CDR3 DNA sequence: TGTGCCAGCAGCGCCCGCACCGACTCCTACAATGAGCAGTTCTTC. This gives the protein CASSARTDSYNEQFF. The full variable domain, its missing parts supplied by reference TRBV9 and TRBJ2-1, is DSGVTQTPKHLITATGQRVTLRCSPRSGDLSVYWYQQSLDQGLQFLIQYYNGEERAKGNILERFSAQQFPDLHSELNLSSLELGDSALYFCASSARTDSYNEQFFGPGTRLTVL.

This chain links TRBV9 with TRBJ2-3; D uncertain. Germline V lookup: CDR1 SGDLS, CDR2 YYNGEE. The CDR3 length is 15 residues. Trimming left V 4 bases short and J 0 bases short, with 12 bases between. For the CDR3, the DNA is TGTGCCAGCAGCACTAACCCGACTAGCACAGATACGCAGTATTTT. Its protein is CASSTNPTSTDTQYF.

The rearrangement links TRBV9 to TRBJ2-2, with D possibly being TRBD1 (6 bases). Germline V gene sequence: CDR1 SGDLS, CDR2 YYNGEE. Trimming stripped 2 bases from V and 4 bases from J, with 12 bases between. The CDR3 covers 15 residues. The DNA for the CDR3 is TGTGCCAGCAGCGTCTACAGGGATATCACCGGGGAGCTGTTTTTT. Translated: CASSVYRDITGELFF.

The DNA for the CDR3 is TGTGCCAGCAGCTACACAGGGGGCCCAACTAATGAAAAACTGTTTTTT. Translating gives CASSYTGGPTNEKLFF. V and J are TRBV11-2 and TRBJ1-4; 9 bases are shared with TRBD1. Germline CDR1 and CDR2: SGHAT and FQNNGV. Unmatched junction bases numbered 3, after V lost 4 bases and J lost 0 bases. The CDR3 is 16 amino acids.

The chain couples TRBV18 to TRBJ2-2; D unresolved. The germline V gene encodes CDR1 KGHSH and CDR2 LQKENI. CDR3 length: 16 residues. V lost 5 bases, J lost 4 bases, and 17 bases lay in between. The CDR3 DNA reads TGTGCCAGCTCAACCCGAACTGGGGATTCCACCGGGGAGCTGTTTTTT. Protein: CASSTRTGDSTGELFF.

The chain is built from TRBV25-1 and TRBJ1-2; D may be TRBD1 (6 bases). This CDR3 is built from 13 residues. The germline V gene has CDR1 MGHDK and CDR2 SYGVNS. The V and J ends lost 6 bases and 1 base respectively, with 9 bases between them. The CDR3 sequence is CASSSGHNYGYTF. DNA of the CDR3: TGTGCCAGCAGCTCGGGACATAACTATGGCTACACCTTC.

The chain links TRBV5-1 to TRBJ1-1; D is uncertain. With 5 bases removed from V and 4 bases from J, the gap between germline ends came to 9 bases. Per the germline V gene, CDR1 is SGHRS and CDR2 is YFSETQ. The CDR3 covers 12 residues. CDR3 in amino acids: CASSYFGTEAFF. DNA of the CDR3: TGCGCCAGCAGTTATTTTGGCACTGAAGCTTTCTTT.

The sample holds one count of this clone. The CDR3 coding sequence is TGTGCCAGCAGCGGATACACAGATACGCAGTATTTT. It translates to CASSGYTDTQYF. The J gene is TRBJ2-3, the V gene TRBV9; no firm D call. Trimming left V 3 bases short and J 2 bases short, with 4 bases between. CDR1 is SGDLS and CDR2 is YYNGEE in the germline V gene. The CDR3 covers 12 residues.

The J gene is TRBJ1-1, the V gene TRBV6-6; 9 bases fit TRBD1. This CDR3 spans 14 amino acids. The V gene end was trimmed by 7 bases and the J gene end by 10 bases; junction bases not matched to a gene: 13. The germline CDR1 and CDR2 sequences are MNHNY and SVGAGI (reference sequence). The CDR3 region is CASTTQGANARAFF. The DNA for the CDR3 is TGTGCCAGCACCACACAGGGGGCAAATGCCAGAGCTTTCTTT.

This clone was counted between two and nine times. The chain has TRBV28 and TRBJ1-5, with D possibly matching TRBD1 (5 bases). The germline gives CDR1 MDHEN, CDR2 SYDVKM. The CDR3 length is 14 residues. Trimming stripped 6 bases from V and 4 bases from J, with 13 bases between. CDR3 bases: TGTGCCAGCAGCCTTGCACAGGTTAATCAGCCCCAGCATTTT. Protein sequence: CASSLAQVNQPQHF.

The J gene is TRBJ2-2, the V gene TRBV9; weak D call: TRBD1 (6 bases). Trimming removed 2 bases at V and 3 bases at J, with 8 bases between. Looked up from germline, CDR1 is SGDLS and CDR2 is YYNGEE. The CDR3 loop spans 14 amino acids. The CDR3 region is CASSVQGYTGELFF. CDR3 in DNA: TGTGCCAGCAGCGTCCAGGGGTACACCGGGGAGCTGTTTTTT. The full variable domain, completed using reference TRBV9 and TRBJ2-2, is DSGVTQTPKHLITATGQRVTLRCSPRSGDLSVYWYQQSLDQGLQFLIQYYNGEERAKGNILERFSAQQFPDLHSELNLSSLELGDSALYFCASSVQGYTGELFFGEGSRLTVL.

This chain connects TRBV25-1 to TRBJ2-7, with TRBD1 identical over 10 bases. CDR3 length: 14 amino acids. Germline-derived CDR1 and CDR2 are MGHDK and SYGVNS. J was trimmed by 5 bases and V by 4 bases; bases with no gene match: 5. The CDR3 nucleotides are TGTGCCAGCAGTGTTCCGGGACAGGGGCACGAGCAGTACTTC. Protein sequence: CASSVPGQGHEQYF.

This clone was counted a few times. The CDR3 region is CASGRTGGVDTQYF. The CDR3 DNA is TGTGCCAGCGGAAGGACAGGGGGCGTAGATACGCAGTATTTT. This chain connects TRBV2 to TRBJ2-3; 11 nucleotides align to TRBD1. Germline V gene sequence: CDR1 SNHLY, CDR2 FYNNEI. This CDR3 contains 14 residues. Trimming cost V 8 bases and J 5 bases; bases outside gene matches: 6.

The V call is TRBV5-1, the J call TRBJ2-2; D is possibly TRBD2 (6 bases). Germline V gene sequence: CDR1 SGHRS, CDR2 YFSETQ. V was pared by 0 bases and J by 1 base, with 7 bases between. CDR3 length: 15 amino acids. CDR3 bases: TGCGCCAGCAGCTTGGGCGGGATGAACACCGGGGAGCTGTTTTTT. Its translation: CASSLGGMNTGELFF.

The V and J genes are TRBV7-3 and TRBJ2-3, with a tentative D call TRBD2 (5 bases). V was pared by 2 bases and J by 0 bases, with 9 bases between. The CDR3 contains 15 residues. From germline, CDR1 is SGHTA and CDR2 FQGTGA. CDR3 DNA: TGTGCCAGCAGCTTATTAGCGAGCAGCACAGATACGCAGTATTTT. Its translation is CASSLLASSTDTQYF.

The chain joins TRBV14 to TRBJ1-2; the D is unclear. The germline gives CDR1 SGHDN, CDR2 FVKESK. The CDR3 runs to 14 residues. Trimming shortened V by 4 bases and J by 7 bases, and 16 bases separated the two germline ends. The CDR3 sequence is CASSPSRLMSGYTF. CDR3 nucleotide sequence: TGTGCCAGCAGCCCAAGCAGGCTGATGAGTGGCTACACCTTC.

The chain links TRBV7-8 to TRBJ1-2, with 7 bases fitting TRBD1. V lost 1 base and J lost 1; bases outside the gene matches: 3. The CDR3 is 15 residues long. Germline assignment: CDR1 SGHVS and CDR2 FQNEAQ. DNA of the CDR3: TGTGCCAGCAGCTTAGGGGGGGACAGTAACTATGGCTACACCTTC. Translating gives CASSLGGDSNYGYTF.

This chain uses TRBV7-2 with TRBJ2-3; D could derive from TRBD1 or TRBD2 (6 bases each). This CDR3 is built from 14 residues. V was clipped by 5 bases and J by 4 bases, with 13 bases between them. The germline V gene encodes CDR1 SGHTA and CDR2 FQGNSA. The DNA of the CDR3 is TGTGCCAGCAGCCCGGGGGCCCAGGCAGATACGCAGTATTTT. Translated, it gives CASSPGAQADTQYF.

The chain has TRBV6-1 and TRBJ1-2, with no clear D. Germline CDR1 and CDR2: MNHNS and SASEGT. Trimming took 5 bases from V and 8 from J, leaving 9 bases between them. The CDR3 is 11 amino acids. CDR3 DNA: TGTGCCAGCAGTCAGGCGGGGGGCTACACCTTC. Translating gives CASSQAGGYTF.

The rearrangement joins TRBV6-5 to TRBJ2-5; the match to TRBD2 covers 12 bases. CDR1 MNHEY and CDR2 SVGAGI come from the germline V gene. This CDR3 has 14 amino acids. The J segment lost 4 bases and the V segment lost 4 bases, leaving 1 base of the junction unmatched. The CDR3 loop is CASSSSGGGETQYF. The DNA for the CDR3 is TGTGCCAGCAGTTCTAGCGGGGGGGGAGAGACCCAGTACTTC.

In this sample, this clone turned up a few times. This chain connects TRBV30 to TRBJ2-2; D is uncertain. CDR1 is GTSNPN, CDR2 SVGIG, per germline (reference sequence). This CDR3 spans 11 amino acids. V lost 6 bases to trimming and J lost 9 bases, with 11 bases between them. The DNA of the CDR3 is TGTGCCTGCTCCAAGAGCTGGGAGCTGTTTTTT. Its translation: CACSKSWELFF.

The genes are TRBV4-2 and TRBJ1-2; D is unclear. This CDR3 is built from 14 residues. V lost 4 bases and J lost 4, with 13 bases in between. CDR1 LGHNA and CDR2 YNFKEQ come from the germline V gene. The CDR3 nucleotides read TGTGCCAGCAGCCCCACAGAATACGTCTATGGCTACACCTTC. It translates to CASSPTEYVYGYTF.

This chain links TRBV19 with TRBJ2-7; 8 nucleotides align to TRBD2. V gave up 6 bases and J gave up 4 bases; unmatched junction bases: 14. Per germline, CDR1 LNHDA and CDR2 SQIVND (reference sequence). The CDR3 covers 16 residues. The CDR3, as DNA: TGTGCCAGTAGCAATCCGGGGGGGTCTGGCAAATACGAGCAGTACTTC. This gives the protein CASSNPGGSGKYEQYF.

The chain employs TRBV5-6 and TRBJ1-1; D not resolved. Germline V lookup: CDR1 SGHDT, CDR2 YYEEEE. The CDR3 extends over 17 amino acids. Trimming removed 1 base from V and 3 bases from J, with 19 bases in between. CDR3 DNA: TGTGCCAGCAGCTTGTACGGTGGGGTTTTAGGTTACACTGAAGCTTTCTTT. Residues: CASSLYGGVLGYTEAFF.

V and J are TRBV5-4 and TRBJ1-2; 7 positions match TRBD1. The CDR3 is made up of 15 amino acids. V lost 2 bases to trimming and J lost 0 bases; unmatched junction nucleotides: 4. Per germline, CDR1 SGHNT and CDR2 YYREEE (reference sequence). The chain's CDR3 is CASSLGTATNYGYTF. In DNA form, the CDR3 reads TGTGCCAGCAGCTTAGGGACAGCAACTAACTATGGCTACACCTTC.

This clone was seen once. The chain combines TRBV2 with TRBJ2-1; D gene unclear. V was pared by 2 bases and J by 5 bases, with 7 bases between. This CDR3 region has 13 residues. CDR1 and CDR2 (germline): SNHLY, FYNNEI. Written as DNA, the CDR3 is TGTGCCAGCAGTGAAATCCGGGACAATGAGCAGTTCTTC. The encoded protein is CASSEIRDNEQFF.

This clone was seen just once. V is TRBV10-3 and J is TRBJ1-1, with 7 bases aligning to TRBD1. Per the germline V gene, CDR1 is ENHRY and CDR2 is SYGVKD. With V trimmed by 10 bases and J by 1 base, 9 bases remained unmatched. The CDR3 totals 14 residues. CDR3 nucleotide sequence: TGTGCCAGCGCGCCGGGACAGACGAACACTGAAGCTTTCTTT. Its protein is CASAPGQTNTEAFF.

The chain combines TRBV15 with TRBJ1-6; D is unresolved. CDR3 length: 14 residues. Germline V gene data show CDR1 as LNHNV and CDR2 as YYDKDF (reference sequence). Trimming removed 0 bases at V and 7 bases at J, with 7 bases between. Here the CDR3 reads CATSRDYTNSPLHF. CDR3 bases: TGTGCCACCAGCAGAGATTATACAAATTCACCCCTCCACTTT.

This rearrangement joins TRBV11-1 to TRBJ2-5; weak D call: TRBD1 (6 bases). From germline, CDR1 is SGHAT and CDR2 FQDESV (reference sequence). V lost 1 base and J 5 bases, leaving 14 bases between the germline ends. The CDR3 loop spans 15 amino acids. The CDR3 DNA reads TGTGCCAGCAGCTTAGGGCAGGGGAATCGGGAGACCCAGTACTTC. Translating it yields CASSLGQGNRETQYF.

The chain has TRBV5-1 and TRBJ1-1; TRBD1 agrees at 7 bases. The CDR3 sequence is 16 residues long. CDR1 and CDR2 (germline): SGHRS, YFSETQ. The V gene end was trimmed by 0 bases and the J gene end by 0 bases; junction bases not matched to a gene: 5. CDR3 region: CASSLGQGHMNTEAFF. DNA of the CDR3: TGCGCCAGCAGCTTGGGACAGGGACACATGAACACTGAAGCTTTCTTT. Full variable domain (outside the CDR3, taken from reference TRBV5-1 and TRBJ1-1): KAGVTQTPRYLIKTRGQQVTLSCSPISGHRSVSWYQQTPGQGLQFLFEYFSETQRNKGNFPGRFSGRQFSNSRSEMNVSTLELGDSALYLCASSLGQGHMNTEAFFGQGTRLTVV.